The sequence of this T cell receptor (beta chain) was determined in a study of T cell clusters in autoimmune cytopenias. Approximately 40,000 genome equivalents of blood DNA were amplified for TRB. Multiplex touch-down PCR amplified TRB using TRB-A and TRB-B pools in one tube. TCRdb reanalyzed the multiplex PCR reads, giving one entry per CDR3 protein sequence and no DNA. This table lists just under 3,000 distinct CDR3 sequences. This clonotype is called medium-sized (0.01 to 0.1%) based on its frequency. Per the germline V gene, CDR1 is WNHNN and CDR2 is SYGVQD (reference sequence). This CDR3 contains 13 residues. These data were also reused for a study on T cell repertoires in aging, cancer and after chemotherapy.

The clonotype originates from a human donor in good health. The chain is built from TRBV10-1 and TRBJ2-5; TCRdb lists TRBD2, though no DNA is available to test this call. Material for sequencing was peripheral blood. This CDR3 is CASSGTLGETQYF.